Following are 21 T cell receptor beta chains from one sample sequenced in a study of T cells in Graves' hyperthyroidism and ophthalmopathy. What was amplified from RNA transcripts were TCR beta CDR3 regions. The HTBI primer set was used in a first-round RT-PCR of the TCR CDR3. TCRdb redid the calling of the multiplex PCR reads with MiXCR, one entry per CDR3 protein. The repertoire includes some 460,000 distinct CDR3 sequences, around a sixth of them detected once, and roughly 13% sits in the top ten. Sequenced: blood. The receptors were sampled from a woman aged 18-29 years with Graves' hyperthyroidism.

This clonotype was counted at least ten times. The chain links TRBV20-1 to TRBJ2-7; perhaps TRBD2 as D (6 bases). This CDR3 has 16 residues. V lost 3 bases and J 4 bases, leaving 22 bases between the germline ends. Germline CDR1 reads DFQATT; CDR2 reads SNEGSKA (reference sequence). The CDR3 DNA reads TGCAGTGCTAGTTCTAAGGACTCCGCGCGGGGATACGAGCAGTACTTC. Amino acid sequence: CSASSKDSARGYEQYF.

This clonotype has more than one count but fewer than ten. The chain is built from TRBV4-2 and TRBJ2-1; a possible D gene is TRBD2 (7 bases). The V end lost 1 base, the J end lost 9 bases, and 10 bases lay between the germline ends. Germline V gene sequence: CDR1 LGHNA, CDR2 YNFKEQ. This CDR3 region has 13 residues. For the CDR3, the DNA is TGTGCCAGCAGCCAAGTGAGGGGGGGTGAGCAGTTCTTC. Protein: CASSQVRGGEQFF.

This clonotype has at least ten counts. This chain uses TRBV5-6 with TRBJ2-2, with 8 bases matching TRBD1. Germline CDR1 SGHDT, CDR2 YYEEEE. The CDR3 totals 15 residues. V shed 1 base, J shed 5 bases, and the junction held 4 bases outside the gene matches. The CDR3 region is CASSLWDRRTGELFF. The CDR3 region has the DNA TGTGCCAGCAGCTTGTGGGACAGGCGAACCGGGGAGCTGTTTTTT.

In the case of this clonotype: A much larger clone differs by one base, so this may be a read error. This sequence joins TRBV6-1 and TRBJ2-5, with D perhaps assigned TRBD1 or TRBD2 (5 bases each). V shed 1 base and J shed 7 bases, with 13 bases lying between them. CDR3 length: 14 residues. From germline, CDR1 is MNHNS and CDR2 SASEGT. The CDR3 nucleotides read TGTGCCAGCAGTGAAGTTGGCAGGGCGGGGACCCAGTACTTC. This gives the protein CASSEVGRAGTQYF.

This clonotype was seen a handful of times. This chain joins TRBV12-3 or TRBV12-4 and TRBJ2-3; D possibly matches TRBD1 or TRBD2 (5 bases each). CDR3 length: 15 residues. Trimming shortened V by 4 bases and J by 2 bases, and 13 bases separated the two germline ends. The CDR3 DNA reads as TGTGCCAGCAGTTGGGGACCTCGGTCCACAGATACGCAGTATTTT. It is translated as CASSWGPRSTDTQYF.

In this sample, this clonotype turned up many times. Relative to the germline gene, one junction end is altered; a read error may explain this. The J gene is TRBJ1-1, the V gene TRBV12-3 or TRBV12-4; D gene uncertain. The CDR3 loop spans 12 amino acids. For the CDR3, the DNA is TGTGCCAGCAGCTTAGTGGGCACTGAAGCTTTCTTT. Amino acids: CASSLVGTEAFF.

Many counts were recorded for this clonotype. This chain connects TRBV7-2 to TRBJ2-1; D is possibly TRBD1 (5 bases). V was trimmed by 1 base and J by 1 base, leaving 8 bases between them. In germline, CDR1 is SGHTA, CDR2 FQGNSA. This CDR3 is 15 amino acids long. The CDR3 region is CASSLVGPSYNEQFF. Written as DNA, the CDR3 is TGTGCCAGCAGCTTAGTGGGGCCTTCCTACAATGAGCAGTTCTTC.

Many counts were recorded for this clonotype. V gene TRBV14 combines with J gene TRBJ2-5, with TRBD1 as a possible D gene (5 bases). The CDR3 sequence is 15 residues long. The V end was cut by 2 bases, the J end by 1 base, with 11 bases between. Germline-derived CDR1 and CDR2 are SGHDN and FVKESK. CDR3 loop: CASSQYRGTQETQYF. DNA of the CDR3: TGTGCCAGCAGCCAATATAGGGGCACCCAAGAGACCCAGTACTTC. The complete variable domain, with remaining parts taken from reference TRBV14 and TRBJ2-5, reads EAGVTQFPSHSVIEKGQTVTLRCDPISGHDNLYWYRRVMGKEIKFLLHFVKESKQDESGMPNNRFLAERTGGTYSTLKVQPAELEDSGVYFCASSQYRGTQETQYFGPGTRLLVL.

The chain carries TRBV29-1 and TRBJ2-3; 8 nucleotides align to TRBD2. The junction had 5 bases not matched to a gene; V was cut back by 7 bases and J by 5 bases. Germline lookup yields CDR1 SQVTM and CDR2 ANQGSEA. CDR3 length equals 12 residues. The CDR3 is CSGLAWVDTQYF. CDR3 nucleotides: TGCAGCGGACTAGCGTGGGTAGATACGCAGTATTTT.

This clonotype was observed many times. This chain joins TRBV7-2 and TRBJ2-3; TRBD2 might be the D (5 bases). The CDR3 is 17 residues long. V was clipped by 1 base and J by 5 bases, with 19 bases between them. CDR1 SGHTA and CDR2 FQGNSA come from the germline V gene. CDR3 DNA: TGTGCCAGCAGCTTAGGTCGAGGGCTGGGGTTAGGAGATACGCAGTATTTT. Translated: CASSLGRGLGLGDTQYF.

V and J are TRBV10-3 and TRBJ2-5, with no clear D. The CDR3 has 9 residues. CDR1 is ENHRY, CDR2 SYGVKD, per germline. Trimming left V 8 bases short and J 13 bases short, with 11 bases between. The CDR3 DNA reads as TGTGCCATCCCCCCTGATTGGTACTTC. Amino acids: CAIPPDWYF.

The chain is built from TRBV19 and TRBJ1-2; possible D gene TRBD1, 6 bases. The V gene's germline CDR1 is LNHDA and CDR2 SQIVND (reference sequence). The CDR3 length is 13 residues. V was pared by 7 bases and J by 5 bases, with 14 bases between. CDR3 loop: CASMKGGEYGYTF. CDR3 bases: TGTGCCAGTATGAAAGGGGGTGAATATGGCTACACCTTC.

The chain has TRBV20-1 and TRBJ2-1, with TRBD2 as a possible D gene (5 bases). Trimming stripped 3 bases from V and 4 bases from J, with 22 bases between. The germline V gene has CDR1 DFQATT and CDR2 SNEGSKA (reference sequence). CDR3 length: 17 residues. The CDR3 spells CSASYHGVGIRYNEQFF. CDR3 bases: TGCAGTGCTAGTTACCACGGGGTGGGGATACGATACAATGAGCAGTTCTTC.

As regards this clonotype: A much larger clone sits a single nucleotide away, making a read error possible. The chain joins TRBV20-1 to TRBJ2-5; perhaps TRBD1 as D (6 bases). The end of the DNA is better explained by TRBJ2-1, so the J call may be wrong. The CDR3 spans 13 residues. Per germline, CDR1 DFQATT and CDR2 SNEGSKA (reference sequence). CDR3 in amino acids: CSANYRQEETQFF. CDR3 DNA sequence: TGCAGTGCCAACTACCGACAGGAAGAGACCCAGTTCTTC.

This clonotype has ten or more counts. The rearrangement links TRBV20-1 to TRBJ2-7, with 10 bases fitting TRBD2. There are 12 residues in the CDR3. With V trimmed by 5 bases and J by 3 bases, 1 base remained unmatched. The germline V gene encodes CDR1 DFQATT and CDR2 SNEGSKA (reference sequence). The CDR3 is CSARLAGYEQYF. The CDR3 DNA follows: TGCAGTGCTCGACTAGCGGGCTACGAGCAGTACTTC.

This clonotype was counted between two and nine times. The rearrangement uses TRBV7-9 and TRBJ2-7; possibly TRBD1 or TRBD2 for D (5 bases each). Germline CDR1 and CDR2: SEHNR and FQNEAQ (reference sequence). V was pared by 1 base and J by 2 bases, with 12 bases between. There are 15 residues in the CDR3. Written as DNA, the CDR3 is TGTGCCAGCAGCTTAGATGGGACGGCGGCCTACGAGCAGTACTTC. This codes for CASSLDGTAAYEQYF.

Only a few counts were recorded for this clonotype. This chain connects TRBV24-1 to TRBJ1-2; D may be TRBD1 (6 bases). Per germline, CDR1 KGHDR and CDR2 SFDVKD. Trimming pared 5 bases from V and 9 bases from J, leaving 21 bases between. The CDR3 covers 15 residues. The CDR3 here is CATSGGDTTPLSYTF. DNA of the CDR3: TGTGCCACCAGTGGAGGGGACACTACCCCACTTAGCTACACCTTC.

The CDR3: CASSPRRQGARNYGYTF. The DNA of the CDR3 is TGTGCCAGCTCACCACGTCGCCAGGGGGCTCGGAACTATGGCTACACCTTC. The chain joins TRBV18 to TRBJ1-2, with TRBD1 matching 8 bases. V was clipped by 1 base and J by 2 bases; unmatched bases: 9. Germline-derived CDR1 and CDR2 are KGHSH and LQKENI. This CDR3 has 17 residues.

This clonotype was counted at least ten times. This sequence joins TRBV6-2 or TRBV6-3 and TRBJ1-2; 10 bases agree with TRBD1. Trimming at V came to 7 bases and at J to 0 bases, leaving 2 bases not matched to a gene. Per germline, CDR1 MNHEY and CDR2 SVGEGT. The CDR3 spans 14 residues. The CDR3 nucleotides are TGTGCCAGCACCGGACAGGGGGCTAACTATGGCTACACCTTC. This gives the protein CASTGQGANYGYTF.

With regard to this clonotype: A much larger clone lies a single base off, so this may be a read error. The chain uses TRBV28 and TRBJ2-2; 7 positions match TRBD2. V trimming: 1 base; J trimming: 4 bases; junction bases outside the gene matches: 3. The CDR3 is 15 residues long. Germline CDR1 reads MDHEN; CDR2 reads SYDVKM. This CDR3 reads CASSLFSGGTGELFF. Here the CDR3 DNA reads TGTGCCAGCAGTTTATTTTCGGGGGGCACCGGGGAGCTGTTTTTT.

Ten or more counts support this clonotype. The rearrangement uses TRBV9 and TRBJ2-7, with 7 bases fitting TRBD2. Germline V CDR1 and CDR2: SGDLS, YYNGEE. Unmatched junction bases numbered 10, after V lost 3 bases and J lost 1 base. This CDR3 contains 16 residues. For the CDR3, the DNA is TGTGCCAGCAGCGCCTACCCAGCGGGGAATTCCTACGAGCAGTACTTC. Translating it yields CASSAYPAGNSYEQYF.